A single sample is the source of the 30 T cell receptor beta chains below, sequenced in a study of T cell repertoires in cytomegalovirus infection. TCRdb itself ran the reads through MiXCR, one entry per CDR3 protein. The table has some 940,000 distinct CDR3 sequences, around 32% seen once. What these receptors recognize is not known. The sequenced sample was cultured CD8+ T cells from PBMCs, obtained from culture after CMV antigen stimulation. Receptor source: a human donor in good health (CMV status not recorded). Some clones in this sample may be carry-over from other donors' samples.

J is TRBJ1-3 and V is TRBV27; D not certain. The CDR3 contains 12 residues. Germline V lookup: CDR1 MNHEY, CDR2 SMNVEV (reference sequence). V shed 7 bases and J shed 0 bases, with 4 bases lying between them. The CDR3 loop is CASIGSGNTIYF. CDR3 bases: TGTGCCAGCATCGGCTCTGGAAACACCATATATTTT.

This clonotype appeared a few times. V and J are TRBV27 and TRBJ1-5; perhaps TRBD1 as D (6 bases). Germline V gives CDR1 MNHEY, CDR2 SMNVEV (reference sequence). This CDR3 is 13 amino acids long. V dropped 5 bases and J dropped 5 bases, with 10 bases sitting between them. CDR3 nucleotide sequence: TGTGCCAGCAGTCCAGGGGCTCATCAGCCCCAGCATTTT. It encodes CASSPGAHQPQHF.

The chain uses TRBV7-3 and TRBJ2-1; a weak D match, TRBD1 (5 bases). The CDR3 runs to 15 residues. CDR1 and CDR2 (germline): SGHTA, FQGTGA. V shed 5 bases and J shed 0 bases, with 11 bases lying between them. This CDR3 is CASSGQETSYNEQFF. The CDR3 coding sequence is TGTGCCAGCAGCGGACAAGAAACCTCCTACAATGAGCAGTTCTTC.

This sequence joins TRBV20-1 and TRBJ2-3, with no clear D. This CDR3 spans 14 amino acids. The germline CDR1 and CDR2 sequences are DFQATT and SNEGSKA (reference sequence). V was trimmed by 0 bases and J by 2 bases, leaving 9 bases between them. For the CDR3, the DNA is TGCAGTGCTAGAGAGGATCCGGACACAGATACGCAGTATTTT. It translates to CSAREDPDTDTQYF.

The chain recombines TRBV19 with TRBJ2-2; weak D call: TRBD1 (6 bases). The V and J ends lost 7 bases and 5 bases respectively, with 23 bases between them. The CDR3 is 17 amino acids. The germline V gene encodes CDR1 LNHDA and CDR2 SQIVND (reference sequence). The chain's CDR3 is CASMEQGMGSTTGELFF. CDR3 nucleotides: TGTGCCAGTATGGAACAGGGAATGGGGAGTACGACCGGGGAGCTGTTTTTT.

This rearrangement joins TRBV7-6 to TRBJ2-3; 7 bases agree with TRBD1. There are 15 residues in the CDR3. The germline gives CDR1 SGHVS, CDR2 FNYEAQ. V was pared by 5 bases and J by 6 bases, with 11 bases of the junction left unmatched. Here the CDR3 reads CASSPYPDREDTQYF. The CDR3 DNA reads TGTGCCAGCAGCCCCTACCCCGACAGGGAGGATACGCAGTATTTT.

The chain recombines TRBV7-9 with TRBJ2-7; D is ambiguous. In germline, CDR1 is SEHNR, CDR2 FQNEAQ (reference sequence). Between the trimmed V and J ends, which lost 1 base and 2 bases, there was a span of 18 bases. This CDR3 has 17 residues. The chain's CDR3 is CASSLDPGSDGPYEQYF. DNA for the CDR3: TGTGCCAGCAGCTTAGACCCCGGGTCGGACGGACCCTACGAGCAGTACTTC.

This clonotype was counted between two and nine times. The chain has TRBV24-1 and TRBJ2-3; TRBD1 is a possible D gene (6 bases). The CDR3 is 15 residues long. V was shortened by 1 base and J by 4 bases, with 11 bases between the two germline ends. Germline CDR1 is KGHDR and CDR2 is SFDVKD. CDR3 DNA sequence: TGTGCCACCAGTGATTTACACAGGGAAGCAGATACGCAGTATTTT. Protein sequence: CATSDLHREADTQYF.

The chain links TRBV12-3 or TRBV12-4 to TRBJ2-5; TRBD2 agrees at 8 bases. The CDR3 runs to 15 residues. V lost 6 bases, J lost 3 bases, and 9 bases stayed unmatched. In nucleotides, the CDR3 is TGTGCCAGCAGCCTGAGCGGGGGTGGAAAAGAGACCCAGTACTTC. Protein product: CASSLSGGGKETQYF.

This clonotype was picked up a small number of times. The V call is TRBV12-3 or TRBV12-4, the J call TRBJ1-4; 7 bases are a match to TRBD1. The CDR3 runs to 14 residues. V lost 7 bases, J lost 6 bases, and 8 bases stayed unmatched. The CDR3 loop is CASTSGGTDEKLFF. DNA of the CDR3: TGTGCCAGCACCTCAGGGGGGACGGATGAAAAACTGTTTTTT.

The CDR3 DNA reads TGCGCCAGCAGCCAAGTGGAGGGGCAGACCCAGTACTTC. It is translated as CASSQVEGQTQYF. The J gene is TRBJ2-5, the V gene TRBV4-3; tentatively, D is TRBD2 (6 bases). This CDR3 spans 13 amino acids. The V and J ends lost 1 base and 6 bases respectively, with 9 bases between them. Germline CDR1 is LGHNA and CDR2 is YSLEER.

The genes are TRBV6-5 and TRBJ1-2; D unclear. Germline CDR1 reads MNHEY; CDR2 reads SVGAGI. There are 17 residues in the CDR3. V lost 0 bases to trimming and J lost 9 bases, with 23 bases between them. In nucleotides, the CDR3 is TGTGCCAGCAGTTACTCACTCCTCCAGGACTGGGAAAAGAGCTACACCTTC. This encodes CASSYSLLQDWEKSYTF.

This clonotype was seen only a few times. The chain joins TRBV12-3 or TRBV12-4 to TRBJ2-1; D may be TRBD2 (6 bases). The CDR3 spans 12 residues. V was cut by 5 bases and J by 9 bases, with 11 bases left in between. CDR3 sequence: CASSRGTPEQFF. The CDR3 nucleotides are TGTGCCAGCAGTCGCGGGACCCCTGAGCAGTTCTTC.

The chain employs TRBV5-4 and TRBJ1-6; the D is unclear. Trimming took off 4 bases at V and 10 bases at J, with 21 bases between the two ends. CDR1 and CDR2 from the germline V gene are SGHNT and YYREEE (reference sequence). This CDR3 contains 16 residues. CDR3 coding DNA: TGTGCCAGCAGCCTGGGGTGGGATACCGGCCGGTCACCCCTCCACTTT. Encoded protein: CASSLGWDTGRSPLHF.

The table lists this clonotype with a few counts. The rearrangement uses TRBV4-1 and TRBJ2-1, with 10 positions matching TRBD2. The V gene end was trimmed by 7 bases and the J gene end by 10 bases; junction bases not matched to a gene: 10. The CDR3 consists of 14 residues. Germline-derived CDR1 and CDR2 are MGHRA and YSYEKL. CDR3 bases: TGCGCCAGCACGATGATAGCGGGGGGTATCGAGCAGTTCTTC. Translated: CASTMIAGGIEQFF.

This clonotype was observed a few times. The genes are TRBV7-8 and TRBJ1-1; D gene ambiguous. The length of the CDR3 is 14 residues. The germline gives CDR1 SGHVS, CDR2 FQNEAQ. V lost 4 bases and J lost 1, with 10 bases in between. Here the CDR3 DNA reads TGTGCCAGCAGCTCGGGTGTCCGGAACACTGAAGCTTTCTTT. Translated, it gives CASSSGVRNTEAFF. Looking up the rest from reference TRBV7-8 and TRBJ1-1 gives the full variable domain: GAGVSQSPRYKVAKRGQDVALRCDPISGHVSLFWYQQALGQGPEFLTYFQNEAQLDKSGLPSDRFFAERPEGSVSTLKIQRTQQEDSAVYLCASSSGVRNTEAFFGQGTRLTVV.

A few counts support this clonotype. The chain combines TRBV2 with TRBJ1-1; D unresolved. The CDR3 has 13 residues. The V end was cut by 8 bases, the J end by 1 base, with 11 bases between. CDR1 and CDR2 from the germline V gene are SNHLY and FYNNEI. The CDR3: CASPSGGNTEAFF. The DNA for the CDR3 is TGTGCCAGCCCCTCTGGAGGGAACACTGAAGCTTTCTTT.

This clonotype has just a few counts. The CDR3: CASSSGDEQYF. CDR3 bases: TGTGCCAGCAGCTCGGGTGACGAGCAGTACTTC. The chain combines TRBV7-6 with TRBJ2-7; the D is unclear. The CDR3 is 11 amino acids. Germline V gene sequence: CDR1 SGHVS, CDR2 FNYEAQ. V was shortened by 4 bases and J by 5 bases, with 6 bases between the two germline ends. The variable domain in full, with the rest retrieved from reference TRBV7-6 and TRBJ2-7, is GAGVSQSPRYKVTKRGQDVALRCDPISGHVSLYWYRQALGQGPEFLTYFNYEAQQDKSGLPNDRFSAERPEGSISTLTIQRTEQRDSAMYRCASSSGDEQYFGPGTRLTVT.

The genes are TRBV6-6 and TRBJ2-1; D is uncertain. The CDR3 is 14 residues long. The germline V and J ends were trimmed by 5 bases and 6 bases, with 14 bases remaining between them. CDR1 and CDR2 (germline): MNHNY, SVGAGI (reference sequence). Here the CDR3 reads CASSPDGQFNEQFF. The DNA for the CDR3 is TGTGCCAGCAGTCCTGACGGCCAATTCAATGAGCAGTTCTTC.

In DNA, the CDR3 is TGTGCCAGCAACTTCTTGTTGGGGTCTGAAGAGACCCAGTACTTC. This gives the protein CASNFLLGSEETQYF. The chain combines TRBV6-6 with TRBJ2-5; D is ambiguous. V was pared by 7 bases and J by 3 bases, with 18 bases between. Germline values: CDR1 MNHNY, CDR2 SVGAGI (reference sequence). The CDR3 is made up of 15 amino acids.

The V gene is TRBV6-8, the J gene TRBJ2-7; D is undetermined. V was cut by 8 bases and J by 3 bases, with 20 bases left in between. The CDR3 is made up of 15 amino acids. CDR1 and CDR2 from the germline V gene are MNHGY and SAAAGT. The DNA of the CDR3 is TGTGCCAGCCACACGGGTCCCGAGAGCTTCTACGAGCAGTACGTC. Translated: CASHTGPESFYEQYV.

This clonotype was observed a few times. The chain links TRBV27 to TRBJ2-2; no reliable D call. The germline gives CDR1 MNHEY, CDR2 SMNVEV (reference sequence). This CDR3 comprises 12 residues. V dropped 3 bases and J dropped 6 bases, with 5 bases sitting between them. CDR3 sequence (DNA): TGTGCCAGCAGTTTCAAGTCCGGGGAGCTGTTTTTT. Translation: CASSFKSGELFF.

This chain uses TRBV7-6 with TRBJ2-3; D gene uncertain. TRBJ1-5 matches the DNA end more closely, so the J call is doubtful. Germline V CDR1 and CDR2: SGHVS, FNYEAQ. The CDR3 length is 14 residues. The CDR3 DNA reads TGTGCCAGCAGCGCCGTCGGAGGGCGAGATACGCAGCATTTT. This translates into CASSAVGGRDTQHF.

This clonotype was picked up a small number of times. The gene calls are TRBV12-3 or TRBV12-4 and TRBJ1-4; D gene ambiguous. This CDR3 has 14 residues. Trimming cost V 7 bases and J 5 bases, with 14 bases left between them. CDR3 bases: TGTGCCAGCACCATCAGGACTGTAAATGAAAAACTGTTTTTT. Its protein is CASTIRTVNEKLFF.

This clonotype turned up a few times. This chain links TRBV15 with TRBJ2-5, with D perhaps TRBD1 or TRBD2 (5 bases each). Germline assignment: CDR1 LNHNV and CDR2 YYDKDF (reference sequence). The CDR3 is 15 residues long. V was trimmed by 2 bases and J by 2 bases, leaving 12 bases between them. This chain's CDR3 is CATSRSRGRQETQYF. CDR3 sequence (DNA): TGTGCCACCAGCAGATCCCGGGGACGGCAAGAGACCCAGTACTTC. The full variable domain, completed using reference TRBV15 and TRBJ2-5, is DAMVIQNPRYQVTQFGKPVTLSCSQTLNHNVMYWYQQKSSQAPKLLFHYYDKDFNNEADTPDNFQSRRPNTSFCFLDIRSPGLGDTAMYLCATSRSRGRQETQYFGPGTRLLVL.

The chain carries TRBV6-1 and TRBJ1-2; D remains unclear. The CDR3 extends over 15 amino acids. Germline CDR1 reads MNHNS; CDR2 reads SASEGT. V dropped 1 base and J dropped 6 bases, with 15 bases sitting between them. CDR3 DNA sequence: TGTGCCAGCAGTGAAGATAGCGGGCCTCCGAATGGCTACACCTTC. Protein: CASSEDSGPPNGYTF.

The chain uses TRBV5-5 and TRBJ1-1, with 7 bases lining up with TRBD1. The CDR3 contains 13 residues. Unmatched junction bases numbered 4, after V lost 2 bases and J lost 6 bases. Germline V CDR1 and CDR2: SGHKS, YYEKEE (reference sequence). The CDR3 sequence is CASSFGRGAEAFF. DNA of the CDR3: TGTGCCAGCAGCTTTGGCAGGGGGGCTGAAGCTTTCTTT.

The chain joins TRBV7-9 to TRBJ2-5; tentatively, D is TRBD1 (5 bases). Germline V gene sequence: CDR1 SEHNR, CDR2 FQNEAQ (reference sequence). CDR3 length: 15 amino acids. V lost 3 bases and J 1 base, leaving 12 bases between the germline ends. CDR3 bases: TGTGCCAGCAGCTTTAGTCAGACAGCCCAAGAGACCCAGTACTTC. Amino acid sequence: CASSFSQTAQETQYF.

CDR3 DNA: TGTGCCATCAGTGAGTCATCCCCCACTAGCGGGGGGCCCCACGAGCAGTTCTTC. It specifies CAISESSPTSGGPHEQFF. The chain combines TRBV10-3 with TRBJ2-1; TRBD2 matches at 12 bases. The germline V gene encodes CDR1 ENHRY and CDR2 SYGVKD. The junction had 13 bases not matched to a gene; V was cut back by 0 bases and J by 10 bases. The CDR3 extends over 18 amino acids.

The rearrangement links TRBV20-1 to TRBJ2-2, with D perhaps matching TRBD2 (6 bases). Per germline, CDR1 DFQATT and CDR2 SNEGSKA (reference sequence). The CDR3 is 15 amino acids. Deletions cut 0 bases from V and 3 bases from J, with 11 bases between. CDR3 sequence: CSARDVAGYTGELFF. In DNA, the CDR3 is TGCAGTGCTAGAGATGTGGCGGGGTACACCGGGGAGCTGTTTTTT.